The TCR beta chain described here comes from a study of cytomegalovirus exposure and HLA in healthy donors. Points on this clone: Its target is not known.

With 60 Vbeta and 13 Jbeta primers, the PCR was carried out. The table came from immunoSEQ multiplex PCR; TCRdb's copy has only in-frame clones and leaves some out. The table lists tens of thousands of clones. Germline assignment: CDR1 MNHEY and CDR2 SVGAGI. The CDR3 has 13 residues. Germline trimming cut 8 bases from V and 2 bases from J; bases unmatched to any gene: 1. Whole-study findings and limits: Generally TCR sequences proved uncommon, though certain public TCRs appeared in numerous donors. The authors reported that TCR beta sequences could predict HLA-A and HLA-B alleles. These predictions were accurate for most subjects in the first cohort. Later analysis associated a missense DCLRE1C variant with TCR beta V- and J-gene trimming.

The genes are TRBV6-5 and TRBJ2-2, with 8 nucleotides matching TRBD1. The sequenced material came from PBMCs. This TCR was sampled from a woman in her fifties or sixties in good health and CMV-seronegative. CDR3 nucleotides: TGTGCCAGCGACAGGGGTAACACCGGGGAGCTGTTTTTT. Translated, it gives CASDRGNTGELFF.